The T cell receptor (beta chain) under discussion was sequenced for a study of neoadjuvant anti-PD-1 for oral cavity cancer (dated by TCRdb to 2020 to 2023). Broadly, across the study: Before curative-intent surgical resection, most patients were given three to four biweekly doses of nivolumab at 3 mg/kg. A fourth nivolumab dose was given around day 43 to patients without progression, and definitive surgical resection was performed in those patients on days 50-56. Under RECIST 1.1, patients with complete response, partial response or stable disease were classed as responders, and patients with progression were classed as non-responders. The parent correlative cohort included roughly 13 patients, with an approximately 33% response rate. Points the paper makes about the study in general: After neoadjuvant nivolumab, T cell clonality (Gini index) in PBMCs was significantly higher in non-responders than in responders. TCR analyses included only three patients per response group, and the authors called for larger cohorts for validation. Higher pretreatment blood Treg/Th17 ratios correlated with higher pretreatment blood TCRbeta clonality and lower post-treatment tumor TCRbeta clonality.

The time point label, read with the paper, signifies: after neoadjuvant nivolumab, at surgical resection. None of the patients had received prior systemic or radiation treatment, and all were newly diagnosed with stage II-IVA oral cavity squamous cell carcinoma. The cohort was made up of patients with locally advanced, HPV-negative oral cavity squamous cell carcinoma. No culture maintenance or expansion was done, as the peripheral blood mononuclear cells went straight to analysis. The samples were drawn from a longitudinal correlative study tied to a single-arm phase II trial testing neoadjuvant nivolumab in oral cavity squamous cell carcinoma. Subject-matched pre- and post-treatment PBMCs and tumors from three responders and three non-responders underwent genomic DNA-based TCRbeta sequencing. Peripheral blood mononuclear cells were collected before nivolumab treatment and again after treatment, at the time of surgery. Genomic DNA was isolated from PBMCs using the Maxwell RSC DNA from Cells kit.

PBMC libraries used mostly about 0.5 ug of input genomic DNA for deep sequencing, with six replicates per sample. The immunoSEQ hsTCRbeta kit was used to prepare TCRbeta libraries according to the manufacturer's instructions. The completed libraries were mixed into a single pool at 3 nM, then sequenced with an Illumina NovaSeq 6000 S4 flow cell. On the authors' methods: The immunoSEQ Analyzer was used for raw data preprocessing and quality control. The analysis was restricted to productive rearrangements, with each unique CDR3 amino acid sequence defining a clonotype. Repertoire clonality was estimated as the Gini-Simpson index, which was calculated using the R package tcR. Gini indices were compared with Student's t test, and associations with tumor size change were assessed by Pearson correlation. Here the immuneACCESS table is served through TCRdb, limited to in-frame sequences with V and J called. Missing clones are a known gap in these copies; in checked studies unresolved V genes cover under half, and the rest lacks a known reason. V, J and clone size were drawn from that table, and D and trimming were deduced from the DNA. The table for this sample lists 65,000 to 70,000 clones; roughly 90% of them were counted only once. The top ten hold roughly 2.9% of the sample.

The CDR1 and CDR2 encoded by the germline V gene are SGHTA and FQGTGA. Trimming accounts for 5 bases at V and 4 bases at J, while the number of junction bases matched to no gene is 5. The CDR3 runs 14 amino acids, cysteine and phenylalanine included. The entry retains the CDR3 DNA only, 42 bases that are in frame from base 1. A remark on this clone: Its antigen is currently not known. Base-call qualities are not available, and no considerably larger clone is one nucleotide away.

Recombination joined TRBV7-3 with TRBJ1-1, with 9 bases matching TRBD1. Sequencing used PBMCs, obtained after nivolumab (anti-PD-1) treatment. The receptor comes from a person aged 35-79 years with oral cavity squamous cell carcinoma. The DNA reads TGTGCCAGCAGCACAACAGGGGGCGGCACTGAAGCTTTCTTT. This translates into CASSTTGGGTEAFF. Where the CDR3 stops, the reference TRBV7-3 and TRBJ1-1 genes take over; the full variable domain is GAGVSQTPSNKVTEKGKYVELRCDPISGHTALYWYRQSLGQGPEFLIYFQGTGAADDSGLPNDRFFAVRPEGSVSTLKIQRTERGDSAVYLCASSTTGGGTEAFFGQGTRLTVV.